Sequencing of this TCR beta chain was carried out in a study of PD-1 blockade in mismatch repair-deficient tumors. Study-wide points: After pembrolizumab, tumor-resident clones rose rapidly, then generally contracted before radiologic responses.

From germline, CDR1 is SGHVS and CDR2 FQNEAQ. The CDR3 runs to 15 residues. Deletions cut 5 bases from V and 4 bases from J, with 17 bases between. Assay: immunoSEQ multiplex PCR; the TCRdb copy retains only in-frame clones and omits some. The sample lists 30,000 to 40,000 clones; approximately 81% were seen once. For this clone: Its antigen is currently unknown.

This receptor was obtained from an adult with mismatch repair-deficient cancer. The material sequenced was peripheral blood, taken roughly 76 weeks after starting pembrolizumab. This chain connects TRBV7-8 to TRBJ1-1; D not resolved. The CDR3 nucleotides read TGTGCCAGCAGCCGAACGACGGTTCAAGCCACTGAAGCTTTCTTT. Its translation is CASSRTTVQATEAFF.